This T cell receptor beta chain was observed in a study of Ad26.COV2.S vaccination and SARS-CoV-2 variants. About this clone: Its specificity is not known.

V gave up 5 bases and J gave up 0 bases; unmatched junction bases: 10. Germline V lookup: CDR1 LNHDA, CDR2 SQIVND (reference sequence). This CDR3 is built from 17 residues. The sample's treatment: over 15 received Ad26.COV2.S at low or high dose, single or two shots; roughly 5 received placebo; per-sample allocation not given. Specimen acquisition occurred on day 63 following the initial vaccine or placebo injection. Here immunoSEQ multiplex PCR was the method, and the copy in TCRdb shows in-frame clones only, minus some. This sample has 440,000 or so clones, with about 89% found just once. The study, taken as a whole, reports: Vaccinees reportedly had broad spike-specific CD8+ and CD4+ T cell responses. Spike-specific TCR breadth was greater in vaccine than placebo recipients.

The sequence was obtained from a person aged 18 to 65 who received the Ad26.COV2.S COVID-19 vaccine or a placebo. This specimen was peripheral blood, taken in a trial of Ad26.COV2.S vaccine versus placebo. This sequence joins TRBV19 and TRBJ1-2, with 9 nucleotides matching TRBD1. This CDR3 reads CASSAEGQGPANYGYTF. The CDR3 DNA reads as TGTGCCAGTAGTGCTGAAGGACAGGGGCCAGCTAACTATGGCTACACCTTC.